This TCR beta chain appears in the sequencing data of a study of CD8+ T cells in alopecia areata. Whole-study context: The study gave treated patients oral tofacitinib at 5 to 10 mg twice daily. Tofacitinib was given for 6 to 18 months, then stopped for 6 months.

Study findings and constraints: In scalp samples, resident alphabeta T cells of normal skin are also sequenced.

RNA was extracted and reverse transcribed into cDNA as the sequencing template. Data came from immunoSEQ multiplex PCR; TCRdb stores just in-frame clones and leaves some out. The data contain approximately 66,000 clones, roughly 60% of them singletons. Investigators sorted PBMCs to obtain both CD4+ and CD8+ T cells. In germline, CDR1 is SGHTA, CDR2 FQGNSA. CDR3 size: 15 residues. With V trimmed by 3 bases and J by 6 bases, 5 bases remained unmatched. On this clone itself: No antigen is known for it.

Sequencing was performed on CD8+ T cells sorted from blood, taken at week 0. The chain is built from TRBV7-2 and TRBJ2-7; the match to TRBD2 covers 13 bases. The TCR was taken from a human donor with alopecia areata. Written as DNA, the CDR3 is TGTGCCAGCAGCTTCCGGACTAGCGGGAGAGGCGAGCAGTACTTC. Its translation is CASSFRTSGRGEQYF.